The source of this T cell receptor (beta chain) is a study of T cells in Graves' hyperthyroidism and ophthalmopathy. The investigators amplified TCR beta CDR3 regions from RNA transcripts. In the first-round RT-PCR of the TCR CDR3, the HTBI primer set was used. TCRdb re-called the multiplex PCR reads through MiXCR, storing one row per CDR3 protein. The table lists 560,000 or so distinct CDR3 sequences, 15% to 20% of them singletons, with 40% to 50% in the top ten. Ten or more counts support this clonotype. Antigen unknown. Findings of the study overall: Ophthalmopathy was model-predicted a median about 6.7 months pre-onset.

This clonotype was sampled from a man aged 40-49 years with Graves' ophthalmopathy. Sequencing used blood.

The CDR3: CAISAGTGTDTIYF. The CDR3 DNA is TGTGCCATCAGTGCAGGGACAGGGACAGACACCATATATTTT. The J gene is TRBJ1-3, the V gene TRBV10-3, with TRBD1 identical over 9 bases. J lost 8 bases, V lost 4 bases, and 6 bases had no gene match. The CDR3 sequence is 14 residues long. The germline V gene encodes CDR1 ENHRY and CDR2 SYGVKD.